The 12 T cell receptor beta chains reported below all come from one sample, sequenced in a study of blood T cell repertoires in COVID-19. Method: immunoSEQ multiplex PCR; TCRdb's copy keeps in-frame clones and lacks some. The data hold 20,000 to 30,000 clones, with approximately 89% observed a single time. Sequenced material: peripheral blood. The receptors were gathered from a man between 50 and 59 years old with active COVID-19.

This chain connects TRBV5-4 to TRBJ1-2, with a weak D call TRBD1 (5 bases). The CDR3 spans 14 residues. Trimming shortened V by 7 bases and J by 3 bases, and 16 bases separated the two germline ends. The germline gives CDR1 SGHNT, CDR2 YYREEE (reference sequence). As DNA, the CDR3 is TGTGCCAGCCTAGGCTCGGGGGTGTACTATGGCTACACCTTC. Translation gives CASLGSGVYYGYTF.

J is TRBJ2-5 and V is TRBV7-9; D unclear. Germline values: CDR1 SEHNR, CDR2 FQNEAQ (reference sequence). The CDR3 spans 15 residues. Trimming stripped 1 base from V and 4 bases from J, with 13 bases between. CDR3 sequence (DNA): TGTGCCAGCAGCTTAGGGCTAGGCCCCTCAGAGACCCAGTACTTC. Translated: CASSLGLGPSETQYF.

CDR3 region: CASSLGQGALLGYTF. DNA of the CDR3: TGTGCCAGCAGCCTAGGACAGGGGGCCCTTCTTGGCTACACCTTC. The genes are TRBV9 and TRBJ1-2; TRBD1 matches 11 bases. Germline V gene sequence: CDR1 SGDLS, CDR2 YYNGEE. With V trimmed by 4 bases and J by 7 bases, 9 bases remained unmatched. The CDR3 length is 15 residues.

The chain is built from TRBV18 and TRBJ1-5; TRBD1 matches 7 bases. CDR1 KGHSH and CDR2 LQKENI come from the germline V gene. This CDR3 has 16 residues. Germline trimming cut 4 bases from V and 4 bases from J; bases unmatched to any gene: 10. For the CDR3, the DNA is TGTGCCAGCTCACTCTCCAGGACAGGCAAAAATCAGCCCCAGCATTTT. Translating it yields CASSLSRTGKNQPQHF.

The chain recombines TRBV5-6 with TRBJ2-7, with 16 bases lining up with TRBD2. Germline CDR1 and CDR2: SGHDT and YYEEEE. After removal of 5 bases from V and 11 bases from J, the junction contained 4 bases not matched to a gene. CDR3 length equals 13 residues. CDR3 sequence (DNA): TGTGCCAGCAGTTGGGGACTAGCGGGAGGGAAGTACTTC. Protein sequence: CASSWGLAGGKYF.

V usage is TRBV7-6 and J usage is TRBJ2-1, with D maybe TRBD2 (5 bases). Between the trimmed V and J ends, which lost 6 bases and 7 bases, there was a span of 22 bases. The CDR3 covers 16 residues. The V gene's germline CDR1 is SGHVS and CDR2 FNYEAQ. Written as DNA, the CDR3 is TGTGCCAGCAGTGCCACTCGCGGGCAGACCTGGAATGAGCAGTTCTTC. As protein: CASSATRGQTWNEQFF.

The chain has TRBV24-1 and TRBJ2-1, with D maybe TRBD2 (5 bases). The CDR3 has 15 amino acids. The V and J ends lost 2 bases and 3 bases respectively, with 10 bases between them. Germline V lookup: CDR1 KGHDR, CDR2 SFDVKD. As DNA, the CDR3 is TGTGCCACCAGTGATTCCCCTAGCATCTACAATGAGCAGTTCTTC. It specifies CATSDSPSIYNEQFF.

V gene TRBV4-3 combines with J gene TRBJ1-6; TRBD1 aligns across 10 bases. The CDR3 runs 20 residues. Germline values: CDR1 LGHNA, CDR2 YSLEER. V lost 0 bases to trimming and J lost 0 bases; unmatched junction nucleotides: 8. The CDR3 DNA reads TGCGCCAGCAGCCAAGATTATTCGGGACAGGGGTTCTCCTATAATTCACCCCTCCACTTT. Its protein product is CASSQDYSGQGFSYNSPLHF.

This chain connects TRBV7-9 to TRBJ1-5, with D maybe TRBD1 (5 bases). V lost 1 base and J lost 0, with 13 bases in between. In germline, CDR1 is SEHNR, CDR2 FQNEAQ (reference sequence). CDR3 length: 17 residues. DNA of the CDR3: TGTGCCAGCAGCTTAGACCCCGGGCAGGGTAGCAATCAGCCCCAGCATTTT. Its translation is CASSLDPGQGSNQPQHF.

The chain is built from TRBV7-2 and TRBJ2-7; D not resolved. Deletions cut 5 bases from V and 13 bases from J, with 18 bases between. The CDR3 length is 12 residues. Looked up from germline, CDR1 is SGHTA and CDR2 is FQGNSA. CDR3 DNA: TGTGCCAGCAGCCTCTACGACACGGAAGTTTACTTC. It translates to CASSLYDTEVYF.

This clone was picked up one time. V is TRBV24-1 and J is TRBJ2-1; a possible D gene is TRBD2 (6 bases). The V end was cut by 2 bases, the J end by 6 bases, with 16 bases between. This CDR3 comprises 16 residues. The V gene's germline CDR1 is KGHDR and CDR2 SFDVKD. The CDR3 sequence: CATSDWNGMGGNEQFF. The DNA of the CDR3 is TGTGCCACCAGTGATTGGAACGGGATGGGAGGCAATGAGCAGTTCTTC.

V usage is TRBV5-8 and J usage is TRBJ1-2; TRBD1 might be the D (5 bases). CDR1 is SGHTS, CDR2 YDEGEE, per germline. Trimming took off 0 bases at V and 8 bases at J, with 14 bases between the two ends. This CDR3 has 14 residues. The CDR3 DNA reads TGTGCCAGCAGCTTGGACAGGCGTCTGGCGGGCTACACCTTC. It translates to CASSLDRRLAGYTF.